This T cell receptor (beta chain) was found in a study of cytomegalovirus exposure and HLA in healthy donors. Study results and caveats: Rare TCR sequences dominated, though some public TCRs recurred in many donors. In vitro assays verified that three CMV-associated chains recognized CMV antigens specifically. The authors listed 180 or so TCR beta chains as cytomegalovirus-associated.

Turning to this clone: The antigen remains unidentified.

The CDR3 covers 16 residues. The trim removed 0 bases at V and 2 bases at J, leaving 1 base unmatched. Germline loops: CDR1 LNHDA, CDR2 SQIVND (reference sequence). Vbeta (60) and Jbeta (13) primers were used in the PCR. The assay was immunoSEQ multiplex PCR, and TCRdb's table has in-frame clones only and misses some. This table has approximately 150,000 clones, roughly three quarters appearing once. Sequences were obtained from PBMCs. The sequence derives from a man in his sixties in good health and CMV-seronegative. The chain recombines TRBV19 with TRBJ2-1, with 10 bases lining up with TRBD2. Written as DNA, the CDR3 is TGTGCCAGTAGTATAGATCTAGCGGGGGCCTACAATGAGCAGTTCTTC. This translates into CASSIDLAGAYNEQFF.